Listed below are T cell receptor beta chains from one sample, sequenced in a study of OX40 agonist ivuxolimab in advanced cancers. Sequencing used immunoSEQ multiplex PCR; TCRdb keeps in-frame clones, though not all of them. Among about 81,000 clones, about 88% were seen once, and the ten largest hold around 0.45%. Material: CD4+ or CD8+ T cells sorted from blood, obtained in a trial of the OX40 agonist ivuxolimab. The receptors come from an adult with an advanced solid tumor such as melanoma, head and neck, liver or kidney cancer. Both conserved end residues are part of each CDR3. A D gene is named only where the DNA matches it firmly. The size field is filled for only some rows; it gives once, few, many or a size class.

CDR3 protein: CATSVGQGRNTIYF
CDR3 DNA: TGTGCCACCAGCGTCGGACAGGGAAGAAACACCATATATTTT
J gene: TRBJ1-3
D gene: TRBD1
clone size: -
V gene: TRBV15

CDR3 protein: CASSLGYQTDTQYF
CDR3 DNA: TGCGCCAGCAGCTTGGGTTACCAAACAGATACGCAGTATTTT
J gene: TRBJ2-3
D gene: -
clone size: -
V gene: TRBV5-1

CDR3 protein: CASSLAQGGYNSPLHF
CDR3 DNA: TGTGCCAGCAGCTTAGCACAGGGGGGGTATAATTCACCCCTCCACTTT
J gene: TRBJ1-6
D gene: TRBD1
clone size: -
V gene: TRBV7-2

CDR3 protein: CASNGQSRYEQYF
CDR3 DNA: TGTGCCAGCAATGGGCAGTCCCGCTACGAGCAGTACTTC
J gene: TRBJ2-7
D gene: -
clone size: -
V gene: TRBV2

CDR3 protein: CASIPGQGAGNEQFF
CDR3 DNA: TGTGCCAGCATCCCAGGACAGGGGGCCGGTAATGAGCAGTTCTTC
J gene: TRBJ2-1
D gene: TRBD1
clone size: -
V gene: TRBV6-6

CDR3 protein: CASSLGRQETQYF
CDR3 DNA: TGTGCCAGCAGCTTGGGCAGACAAGAGACCCAGTACTTC
J gene: TRBJ2-5
D gene: -
clone size: -
V gene: TRBV5-8

CDR3 protein: CSAITGNTIYF
CDR3 DNA: TGCAGTGCTATAACAGGAAACACCATATATTTT
J gene: TRBJ1-3
D gene: -
clone size: -
V gene: TRBV20-1

CDR3 protein: CASTPYRGRRETQYF
CDR3 DNA: TGTGCCAGCACCCCCTACAGGGGGCGAAGAGAGACCCAGTACTTC
J gene: TRBJ2-5
D gene: TRBD1
clone size: -
V gene: TRBV7-9

CDR3 protein: CASTLGQGADTQYF
CDR3 DNA: TGTGCCAGTACCCTCGGACAGGGGGCAGATACGCAGTATTTT
J gene: TRBJ2-3
D gene: TRBD1
clone size: -
V gene: TRBV7-2

CDR3 protein: CASRGEGSYGYTF
CDR3 DNA: TGTGCCAGCAGAGGCGAGGGTAGCTATGGCTACACCTTC
J gene: TRBJ1-2
D gene: -
clone size: -
V gene: TRBV2

CDR3 protein: CASSLLGTYGYTF
CDR3 DNA: TGCGCCAGCAGCTTGTTGGGCACCTATGGCTACACCTTC
J gene: TRBJ1-2
D gene: -
clone size: -
V gene: TRBV5-1

CDR3 protein: CSVIRTIRWYNEQFF
CDR3 DNA: TGCAGCGTGATCAGAACTATCCGCTGGTACAATGAGCAGTTCTTC
J gene: TRBJ2-1
D gene: -
clone size: -
V gene: TRBV29-1

CDR3 protein: CASSGSFADTEAFF
CDR3 DNA: TGTGCCAGCTCAGGATCATTCGCGGACACTGAAGCTTTCTTT
J gene: TRBJ1-1
D gene: -
clone size: -
V gene: TRBV18

CDR3 protein: CAIRGDETQYF
CDR3 DNA: TGTGCCATCAGAGGAGATGAGACCCAGTACTTC
J gene: TRBJ2-5
D gene: -
clone size: -
V gene: TRBV10-3

CDR3 protein: CASSPARGSQPQHF
CDR3 DNA: TGTGCCAGCAGCCCCGCCAGGGGGAGCCAGCCCCAGCATTTT
J gene: TRBJ1-5
D gene: TRBD1
clone size: once
V gene: TRBV6-5

CDR3 protein: CASSPAGTSGSYNEQFF
CDR3 DNA: TGTGCCAGCTCACCTGCCGGGACTAGTGGGAGTTACAATGAGCAGTTCTTC
J gene: TRBJ2-1
D gene: TRBD2
clone size: -
V gene: TRBV18

CDR3 protein: CASSRAGTANYYEQYF
CDR3 DNA: TGTGCCAGCAGCCGGGCGGGGACCGCCAACTACTACGAGCAGTACTTC
J gene: TRBJ2-7
D gene: -
clone size: -
V gene: TRBV4-2

CDR3 protein: CASSSRARMGHLLENIQYF
CDR3 DNA: TGTGCCAGCAGCTCTAGGGCCCGAATGGGACACCTCCTAGAAAACATTCAGTACTTC
J gene: TRBJ2-4
D gene: -
clone size: -
V gene: TRBV7-8

CDR3 protein: CASKDGPFNEKLFF
CDR3 DNA: TGCGCCAGCAAAGACGGACCATTTAATGAAAAACTGTTTTTT
J gene: TRBJ1-4
D gene: -
clone size: once
V gene: TRBV4-1

CDR3 protein: CASSSTPQSTEAFF
CDR3 DNA: TGTGCCAGCAGCTCGACCCCCCAGTCAACTGAAGCTTTCTTT
J gene: TRBJ1-1
D gene: -
clone size: -
V gene: TRBV7-9

CDR3 protein: CASSEQGSGSPLHF
CDR3 DNA: TGCGCCAGCAGCGAACAGGGGTCGGGATCACCCCTCCACTTT
J gene: TRBJ1-6
D gene: TRBD1
clone size: -
V gene: TRBV5-1

CDR3 protein: CASSIDPGREDGYTF
CDR3 DNA: TGTGCCAGTAGTATAGATCCCGGCAGGGAAGATGGCTACACCTTC
J gene: TRBJ1-2
D gene: -
clone size: few
V gene: TRBV19

CDR3 protein: CAISGPGQYNEKLFF
CDR3 DNA: TGTGCCATCAGTGGGCCGGGACAGTATAATGAAAAACTGTTTTTT
J gene: TRBJ1-4
D gene: TRBD1
clone size: -
V gene: TRBV10-3

CDR3 protein: CASSRDTQSDTQYF
CDR3 DNA: TGTGCCAGCAGCCGGGACACACAGTCAGATACGCAGTATTTT
J gene: TRBJ2-3
D gene: -
clone size: -
V gene: TRBV11-2

CDR3 protein: CASSLGPLRSGNTIYF
CDR3 DNA: TGTGCCAGCAGCTTAGGTCCGCTGCGCTCTGGAAACACCATATATTTT
J gene: TRBJ1-3
D gene: -
clone size: -
V gene: TRBV7-3

CDR3 protein: CATQKQGIDQPQHF
CDR3 DNA: TGTGCCACCCAAAAGCAGGGAATTGATCAGCCCCAGCATTTT
J gene: TRBJ1-5
D gene: -
clone size: once
V gene: TRBV10-3

CDR3 protein: CASSLGGSDTQYF
CDR3 DNA: TGCGCCAGCAGCTTGGGGGGATCAGATACGCAGTATTTT
J gene: TRBJ2-3
D gene: -
clone size: -
V gene: TRBV5-1

CDR3 protein: CASSRGAVLGNQPQHF
CDR3 DNA: TGTGCCAGCAGCCGAGGGGCCGTATTGGGCAATCAGCCCCAGCATTTT
J gene: TRBJ1-5
D gene: -
clone size: -
V gene: TRBV7-9

CDR3 protein: CASSFSGGDNEQFF
CDR3 DNA: TGTGCCAGCAGCTTTAGTGGGGGAGACAATGAGCAGTTCTTC
J gene: TRBJ2-1
D gene: -
clone size: -
V gene: TRBV7-3

CDR3 protein: CASSQLDRGFDTEAFF
CDR3 DNA: TGTGCCAGCAGCCAATTGGACAGGGGATTTGACACTGAAGCTTTCTTT
J gene: TRBJ1-1
D gene: TRBD1
clone size: -
V gene: TRBV5-6

CDR3 protein: CASSYPGQGTYEQYF
CDR3 DNA: TGTGCCAGCAGCTACCCGGGACAGGGTACGTACGAGCAGTACTTC
J gene: TRBJ2-7
D gene: TRBD1
clone size: -
V gene: TRBV5-4

CDR3 protein: CASSGDRLYEQYF
CDR3 DNA: TGTGCCAGCAGTGGGGACAGGCTCTACGAGCAGTACTTC
J gene: TRBJ2-7
D gene: TRBD1
clone size: -
V gene: TRBV2

CDR3 protein: CASSPTSTLNTEAFF
CDR3 DNA: TGCGCCAGCAGCCCGACCTCGACACTGAACACTGAAGCTTTCTTT
J gene: TRBJ1-1
D gene: -
clone size: -
V gene: TRBV5-1

CDR3 protein: CASSWRGTDTQYF
CDR3 DNA: TGTGCCAGCAGTTGGAGAGGCACAGATACGCAGTATTTT
J gene: TRBJ2-3
D gene: -
clone size: -
V gene: TRBV6-5

CDR3 protein: CASSPRTGESPQHF
CDR3 DNA: TGTGCCAGCAGCCCTAGGACAGGGGAGTCGCCCCAGCATTTT
J gene: TRBJ1-5
D gene: TRBD1
clone size: once
V gene: TRBV7-2

CDR3 protein: CASSPWDRGTGELFF
CDR3 DNA: TGTGCCAGCTCACCCTGGGACAGGGGGACCGGGGAGCTGTTTTTT
J gene: TRBJ2-2
D gene: TRBD1
clone size: -
V gene: TRBV18

CDR3 protein: CASSQEQLSRELFF
CDR3 DNA: TGCGCCAGTAGCCAAGAACAACTCTCCAGGGAGCTGTTTTTT
J gene: TRBJ2-2
D gene: -
clone size: -
V gene: TRBV4-1

CDR3 protein: CASSSMTGGLNTGELFF
CDR3 DNA: TGTGCCAGCAGCTCAATGACAGGGGGCTTGAACACCGGGGAGCTGTTTTTT
J gene: TRBJ2-2
D gene: TRBD1
clone size: -
V gene: TRBV5-4

CDR3 protein: CASSKGQGGEKLFF
CDR3 DNA: TGTGCCAGCAGCAAAGGACAGGGTGGCGAAAAACTGTTTTTT
J gene: TRBJ1-4
D gene: TRBD1
clone size: -
V gene: TRBV5-8

CDR3 protein: CASSPDSATNEKLFF
CDR3 DNA: TGCGCCAGCAGCCCCGACAGTGCAACTAATGAAAAACTGTTTTTT
J gene: TRBJ1-4
D gene: -
clone size: -
V gene: TRBV5-1

CDR3 protein: CASSGTSGVSYEQYF
CDR3 DNA: TGTGCCAGCAGTGGGACTAGCGGGGTTTCCTACGAGCAGTACTTC
J gene: TRBJ2-7
D gene: TRBD2
clone size: -
V gene: TRBV2

CDR3 protein: CASSPMKGLPEQYF
CDR3 DNA: TGTGCCAGCAGTCCGATGAAGGGCCTCCCCGAGCAGTACTTC
J gene: TRBJ2-7
D gene: -
clone size: -
V gene: TRBV6-6

CDR3 protein: CATQRRGDPNYGYTF
CDR3 DNA: TGTGCCACCCAAAGAAGGGGGGATCCCAACTATGGCTACACCTTC
J gene: TRBJ1-2
D gene: -
clone size: -
V gene: TRBV28

CDR3 protein: CASSLGGGGINEQFF
CDR3 DNA: TGTGCCAGCAGCTTAGGCGGGGGGGGTATAAATGAGCAGTTCTTC
J gene: TRBJ2-1
D gene: TRBD2
clone size: -
V gene: TRBV7-2

CDR3 protein: CASSRTSGANYGYTF
CDR3 DNA: TGTGCCAGCTCAAGGACATCCGGAGCTAACTATGGCTACACCTTC
J gene: TRBJ1-2
D gene: -
clone size: -
V gene: TRBV18

CDR3 protein: CASSLGTGKSNQPQHF
CDR3 DNA: TGTGCCAGCAGCTTAGGGACAGGGAAGAGCAATCAGCCCCAGCATTTT
J gene: TRBJ1-5
D gene: TRBD1
clone size: -
V gene: TRBV7-9

CDR3 protein: CASSELVSAGNTEAFF
CDR3 DNA: TGTGCCAGCAGTGAATTAGTGTCGGCCGGGAACACTGAAGCTTTCTTT
J gene: TRBJ1-1
D gene: -
clone size: once
V gene: TRBV2

CDR3 protein: CASSAAAGTVEKLFF
CDR3 DNA: TGTGCCAGCAGCGCCGCAGCCGGGACAGTTGAAAAACTGTTTTTT
J gene: TRBJ1-4
D gene: TRBD1
clone size: -
V gene: TRBV9

CDR3 protein: CASSSVAGAGDTQYF
CDR3 DNA: TGTGCCAGCAGCTCGGTAGCGGGGGCCGGGGATACGCAGTATTTT
J gene: TRBJ2-3
D gene: TRBD2
clone size: once
V gene: TRBV7-2

CDR3 protein: CASSIQPAVNYGYTF
CDR3 DNA: TGTGCCAGTAGTATCCAACCCGCAGTTAACTATGGCTACACCTTC
J gene: TRBJ1-2
D gene: -
clone size: -
V gene: TRBV19

CDR3 protein: CASSYSSRGASDTQYF
CDR3 DNA: TGTGCCAGCAGTTACTCCTCGAGGGGGGCCTCCGATACGCAGTATTTT
J gene: TRBJ2-3
D gene: -
clone size: -
V gene: TRBV6-5

CDR3 protein: CASSPTGDLDGAFF
CDR3 DNA: TGTGCCAGCAGCCCCACAGGTGACTTAGATGGAGCTTTCTTT
J gene: TRBJ1-1
D gene: -
clone size: -
V gene: TRBV7-2

CDR3 protein: CASSPDRAMNTEAFF
CDR3 DNA: TGTGCCAGCAGCCCCGACAGGGCTATGAACACTGAAGCTTTCTTT
J gene: TRBJ1-1
D gene: TRBD1
clone size: -
V gene: TRBV6-1

CDR3 protein: CASSVQGFSYEQYF
CDR3 DNA: TGTGCCAGCAGCGTACAGGGATTCTCCTACGAGCAGTACTTC
J gene: TRBJ2-7
D gene: -
clone size: -
V gene: TRBV7-9

CDR3 protein: CASSYVRLYGYTF
CDR3 DNA: TGTGCCAGCAGTTACGTAAGGCTCTATGGCTACACCTTC
J gene: TRBJ1-2
D gene: -
clone size: few
V gene: TRBV6-6